The 27 T cell receptor beta chains reported below all come from one sample, sequenced in a study of shared clonotypes between healthy human individuals. TCRdb keeps only in-frame clones here, not all; method: immunoSEQ multiplex PCR. The top ten hold approximately 0.13% of the sample, which has millions of clones, 85% to 95% seen once. The sequenced sample was naive CD4+ T cells sorted from blood. The subset: CD45RA+ positively selected. These receptors all stem from a man aged 18 to 30 in good health.

The chain employs TRBV6-5 and TRBJ2-7; D might be TRBD1 or TRBD2, each matching 5 bases. CDR1 is MNHEY, CDR2 SVGAGI, per germline. The CDR3 has 14 residues. Trimming removed 6 bases from V and 3 bases from J, with 15 bases in between. CDR3 residues: CASRQPGPHYEQYF. The CDR3, as DNA: TGTGCCAGCAGGCAACCGGGACCCCACTACGAGCAGTACTTC.

This clone was observed a single time. This chain connects TRBV2 to TRBJ1-2; TRBD1 matches 7 bases. The V gene end was trimmed by 9 bases and the J gene end by 0 bases; junction bases not matched to a gene: 10. The CDR3 sequence is 15 residues long. Germline V gene sequence: CDR1 SNHLY, CDR2 FYNNEI. Here the CDR3 DNA reads TGTGCCAGTAGAGAATCGGGACAGTCTAACTATGGCTACACCTTC. Its translation: CASRESGQSNYGYTF.

The rearrangement uses TRBV18 and TRBJ2-7, with 7 nucleotides matching TRBD1. V was clipped by 3 bases and J by 4 bases; unmatched bases: 9. Germline V gives CDR1 KGHSH, CDR2 LQKENI. The CDR3 runs 15 residues. In DNA, the CDR3 is TGTGCCAGCTCACCCGGGGTGACAGGGTCATACGAGCAGTACTTC. Its protein is CASSPGVTGSYEQYF.

The chain links TRBV19 to TRBJ1-5, with D possibly TRBD1 on 5 matching bases. Deletions cut 3 bases from V and 6 bases from J, with 9 bases between. The germline gives CDR1 LNHDA, CDR2 SQIVND (reference sequence). This CDR3 spans 13 amino acids. The CDR3 bases are TGTGCCAGTAGTATGGTGGGGGTTCAGCCCCAGCATTTT. This gives the protein CASSMVGVQPQHF.

The rearrangement uses TRBV2 and TRBJ2-6; 12 nucleotides line up with TRBD2. Germline-derived CDR1 and CDR2 are SNHLY and FYNNEI. Trimming at V came to 4 bases and at J to 4 bases, leaving 2 bases not matched to a gene. This CDR3 is 16 amino acids long. CDR3 sequence reads: CASSASGRAGANVLTF. The CDR3, as DNA: TGTGCCAGCAGTGCTAGCGGGAGGGCCGGGGCCAACGTCCTGACTTTC.

This chain links TRBV2 with TRBJ1-2; 8 bases align to TRBD1. The trim removed 6 bases at V and 8 bases at J, leaving 8 bases unmatched. This CDR3 has 13 amino acids. Germline V gene sequence: CDR1 SNHLY, CDR2 FYNNEI. The CDR3 DNA reads as TGTGCCAGCAGCGGTCAGGGGGCGTGGGGCTACACCTTC. Translation: CASSGQGAWGYTF.

V gene TRBV2 combines with J gene TRBJ2-2; D not resolved. Trimming took off 7 bases at V and 5 bases at J, with 8 bases between the two ends. The germline CDR1 and CDR2 sequences are SNHLY and FYNNEI. The CDR3 spans 12 residues. The CDR3 region has the DNA TGTGCCAGCAAGTTTGGTACCGGGGAGCTGTTTTTT. Its protein product is CASKFGTGELFF.

The chain employs TRBV10-3 and TRBJ2-1; TRBD1 matches 7 bases. The CDR3 consists of 13 residues. The V and J ends lost 3 bases and 8 bases, in that order; junction bases with no gene match: 4. The germline gives CDR1 ENHRY, CDR2 SYGVKD. CDR3 bases: TGTGCCATCAGTGAACAGACAGGGTATGAGCAGTTCTTC. Its protein product is CAISEQTGYEQFF.

The J gene is TRBJ2-1, the V gene TRBV30; 9 bases line up with TRBD2. CDR1 is GTSNPN and CDR2 is SVGIG in the germline V gene (reference sequence). The CDR3 is 13 residues long. The V and J ends lost 2 bases and 15 bases, in that order; junction bases with no gene match: 11. CDR3 amino acids: CAWSLTLAGDLFF. CDR3 in DNA: TGTGCCTGGAGTTTAACTTTAGCGGGGGATCTGTTCTTC.

The V gene is TRBV2, the J gene TRBJ2-5; 7 nucleotides align to TRBD2. With V trimmed by 5 bases and J by 4 bases, 1 base remained unmatched. The CDR3 loop spans 12 amino acids. Germline loops: CDR1 SNHLY, CDR2 FYNNEI. The CDR3 here is CASSWEGETQYF. CDR3 DNA sequence: TGTGCCAGCAGTTGGGAGGGAGAGACCCAGTACTTC. The variable domain in full, with the rest retrieved from reference TRBV2 and TRBJ2-5, is EPEVTQTPSHQVTQMGQEVILRCVPISNHLYFYWYRQILGQKVEFLVSFYNNEISEKSEIFDDQFSVERPDGSNFTLKIRSTKLEDSAMYFCASSWEGETQYFGPGTRLLVL.

This rearrangement joins TRBV19 to TRBJ1-5; D uncertain. Trimming removed 5 bases at V and 5 bases at J, with 13 bases between. Germline lookup yields CDR1 LNHDA and CDR2 SQIVND (reference sequence). This CDR3 has 14 residues. The CDR3 region is CASSFSLDDQPQHF. Here the CDR3 DNA reads TGTGCCAGTAGTTTCAGTTTAGACGATCAGCCCCAGCATTTT.

The J gene is TRBJ2-1, the V gene TRBV7-2, with 7 bases identical to TRBD2. V lost 2 bases, J lost 8 bases, and 9 bases stayed unmatched. The CDR3 has 15 residues. The germline gives CDR1 SGHTA, CDR2 FQGNSA. The chain's CDR3 is CASSLRSGIGDEQFF. CDR3 nucleotides: TGTGCCAGCAGCTTACGGAGCGGGATCGGAGATGAGCAGTTCTTC.

This clone appeared a single time. The rearrangement links TRBV1 to TRBJ2-5; TRBD2, the D gene given by the table, was not confirmed from the DNA. TRBV1 is a known pseudogene. CDR3 length: 16 amino acids. The CDR3 DNA follows: TGCACCAGCAGCCCCCTAGCGGGGGGTCTACGATGGACCCAGTACTTC. Amino acid sequence: CTSSPLAGGLRWTQYF.

The V and J genes are TRBV6-1 and TRBJ1-5; possibly TRBD1 for D (6 bases). Trimming cost V 7 bases and J 7 bases, with 20 bases left between them. The germline CDR1 and CDR2 sequences are MNHNS and SASEGT. This CDR3 comprises 15 residues. For the CDR3, the DNA is TGTGCCAGCACCGACTGGGGGACATCAACCCAGCCCCAGCATTTT. Translation gives CASTDWGTSTQPQHF.

The chain employs TRBV5-1 and TRBJ1-2; 7 nucleotides agree with TRBD1. The CDR3 spans 12 residues. Trimming removed 7 bases from V and 8 bases from J; junction bases left unmatched: 8. Germline loops: CDR1 SGHRS, CDR2 YFSETQ. The CDR3 spells CASGTESGGYTF. CDR3 DNA: TGCGCCAGCGGGACAGAGTCGGGCGGCTACACCTTC.

The rearrangement links TRBV28 to TRBJ1-2, with D perhaps matching TRBD1 (5 bases). The ends were cut back, 8 bases at V and 4 bases at J, with 11 bases in the middle. The CDR3 length is 12 residues. In germline, CDR1 is MDHEN, CDR2 SYDVKM. CDR3 in amino acids: CASEQGTYGYTF. The CDR3 DNA follows: TGTGCCAGCGAGCAGGGTACCTATGGCTACACCTTC.

This clone came up once. V is TRBV6-5 and J is TRBJ1-5; tentatively, D is TRBD1 (6 bases). CDR3 size: 16 residues. Trimming cost V 4 bases and J 0 bases, with 13 bases left between them. Germline V gene sequence: CDR1 MNHEY, CDR2 SVGAGI. The CDR3 DNA reads TGTGCCAGCAGTTTCGAGAGGGGGTATAGCAATCAGCCCCAGCATTTT. It translates to CASSFERGYSNQPQHF.

The sample holds one count of this clone. J is TRBJ2-7 and V is TRBV7-2; the D is unclear. This CDR3 spans 15 amino acids. Trimming removed 9 bases from V and 0 bases from J, with 18 bases in between. Germline CDR1 and CDR2: SGHTA and FQGNSA. As DNA, the CDR3 is TGTGCCAGAAGCATGTGGGCCCAGAGCTCCTACGAGCAGTACTTC. Translating it yields CARSMWAQSSYEQYF.

The CDR3 DNA is TGTGCCAGCAGCCCGTTGTTGATGGACAGGGTGAGGACTGAAGCTTTCTTT. This gives the protein CASSPLLMDRVRTEAFF. V usage is TRBV7-9 and J usage is TRBJ1-1; 8 nucleotides line up with TRBD1. CDR1 SEHNR and CDR2 FQNEAQ come from the germline V gene (reference sequence). V dropped 5 bases and J dropped 5; count of bases not matched to a gene: 16. The CDR3 consists of 17 residues.

V is TRBV10-3 and J is TRBJ1-1; a possible D gene is TRBD1 (5 bases). The V end was cut by 3 bases, the J end by 5 bases, with 13 bases between. The CDR3 covers 14 residues. CDR1 is ENHRY and CDR2 is SYGVKD in the germline V gene. The CDR3 loop is CAISDSLRGTEAFF. CDR3 coding DNA: TGTGCCATCAGTGATTCCCTCCGGGGGACTGAAGCTTTCTTT.

This sequence joins TRBV7-2 and TRBJ1-5; 10 bases fit TRBD1. The CDR3 contains 15 residues. Germline values: CDR1 SGHTA, CDR2 FQGNSA. Unmatched junction bases numbered 6, after V lost 3 bases and J lost 7 bases. CDR3 nucleotides: TGTGCCAGCAGCTTGACCGGGACAGGGGTACAGCCCCAGCATTTT. It encodes CASSLTGTGVQPQHF.

This clone has a single count. The chain joins TRBV5-1 to TRBJ1-2, with D perhaps matching TRBD1 (5 bases). V was pared by 6 bases and J by 1 base, with 10 bases between. Germline V gives CDR1 SGHRS, CDR2 YFSETQ. There are 13 residues in the CDR3. CDR3 DNA: TGCGCCAGCACCCGGGACGGTAACTATGGCTACACCTTC. It codes for CASTRDGNYGYTF.

J is TRBJ2-7 and V is TRBV6-4; D unclear. With 2 bases removed from V and 0 bases from J, the gap between germline ends came to 8 bases. This CDR3 comprises 14 residues. CDR1 is MRHNA and CDR2 is SNTAGT in the germline V gene. CDR3 sequence: CASSDERYSYEQYF. The CDR3 nucleotides are TGTGCCAGCAGTGACGAGAGATACTCCTACGAGCAGTACTTC.

This clone has only one observation. This chain links TRBV9 with TRBJ2-7; 10 bases match TRBD2. The length of the CDR3 is 15 residues. Per germline, CDR1 SGDLS and CDR2 YYNGEE. Trimming removed 4 bases from V and 0 bases from J; junction bases left unmatched: 4. CDR3 sequence: CASSPAGGISYEQYF. In DNA, the CDR3 is TGTGCCAGCAGCCCAGCGGGGGGGATCTCCTACGAGCAGTACTTC.

The rearrangement joins TRBV25-1 to TRBJ2-2; the match to TRBD2 covers 7 bases. The CDR3 is 14 residues long. J lost 7 bases, V lost 4 bases, and 6 bases had no gene match. Germline loops: CDR1 MGHDK, CDR2 SYGVNS. CDR3 residues: CASSASGDYGELFF. The CDR3 DNA reads as TGTGCCAGCAGTGCCAGCGGGGACTACGGGGAGCTGTTTTTT.

Remarks on this clone: This CDR3 is also generated by other DNA sequences in the sample. V and J are TRBV11-2 and TRBJ2-7; D not resolved. The length of the CDR3 is 13 residues. V was cut by 3 bases and J by 0 bases, with 6 bases left in between. Germline V gene sequence: CDR1 SGHAT, CDR2 FQNNGV. The CDR3 bases are TGTGCCAGCAGCTTGGGCTACTCCTACGAGCAGTACTTC. It translates to CASSLGYSYEQYF.

This chain joins TRBV7-9 and TRBJ2-1; D ambiguous. V was trimmed by 2 bases and J by 5 bases, leaving 10 bases between them. The germline gives CDR1 SEHNR, CDR2 FQNEAQ (reference sequence). The CDR3 length is 14 residues. The CDR3 sequence: CASSLQSQNNEQFF. In DNA form, the CDR3 reads TGTGCCAGCAGCTTACAGTCACAGAACAATGAGCAGTTCTTC. The full variable domain, in which reference TRBV7-9 and TRBJ2-1 provide the parts outside the CDR3, is DTGVSQNPRHKITKRGQNVTFRCDPISEHNRLYWYRQTLGQGPEFLTYFQNEAQLEKSRLLSDRFSAERPKGSFSTLEIQRTEQGDSAMYLCASSLQSQNNEQFFGPGTRLTVL.